This entry lists 14 T cell receptor beta chains sequenced from one sample in a study of shared clonotypes between healthy human individuals. Here immunoSEQ multiplex PCR was the method, and the copy in TCRdb shows in-frame clones only, minus some. The table has fewer than 200,000 clones, over 85% seen once. Sequenced: naive CD4+ T cells sorted from blood. The subset here: CD45RA+ positively selected. These receptors were taken from a woman between 25 and 40 years old in good health.

V and J are TRBV5-1 and TRBJ2-3; D not certain. CDR1 is SGHRS and CDR2 is YFSETQ in the germline V gene. The CDR3 sequence is 12 residues long. The V gene lost 4 bases and the J gene lost 5 bases, with 8 bases spanning the gap. This CDR3 is CASSPTLDTQYF. CDR3 coding DNA: TGCGCCAGCAGCCCCACGTTAGATACGCAGTATTTT. The full variable domain, in which reference TRBV5-1 and TRBJ2-3 provide the parts outside the CDR3, is KAGVTQTPRYLIKTRGQQVTLSCSPISGHRSVSWYQQTPGQGLQFLFEYFSETQRNKGNFPGRFSGRQFSNSRSEMNVSTLELGDSALYLCASSPTLDTQYFGPGTRLTVL.

The chain links TRBV10-3 to TRBJ1-1; D perhaps matches TRBD1 (5 bases). V lost 1 base and J 0 bases, leaving 6 bases between the germline ends. In germline, CDR1 is ENHRY, CDR2 SYGVKD. The CDR3 is 14 amino acids. The chain's CDR3 is CAISELGLNTEAFF. The CDR3 DNA is TGTGCCATCAGTGAGTTGGGACTGAACACTGAAGCTTTCTTT.

CDR3 region: CASSETSGLMNQPQHF. DNA for the CDR3: TGTGCCAGCAGTGAAACTTCAGGACTTATGAATCAGCCCCAGCATTTT. The gene calls are TRBV2 and TRBJ1-5, with unresolved D. Germline V gene lookup returns CDR1 SNHLY and CDR2 FYNNEI. The CDR3 extends over 16 amino acids. Trimming pared 2 bases from V and 4 bases from J, leaving 15 bases between.

This clone came up a few times. The gene calls are TRBV15 and TRBJ2-7; 7 bases agree with TRBD1. Trimming removed 1 base from V and 6 bases from J; junction bases left unmatched: 6. The germline V gene encodes CDR1 LNHNV and CDR2 YYDKDF (reference sequence). The CDR3 spans 14 residues. The CDR3 region has the DNA TGTGCCACCAGCAGAGGACAGGGCCCTCTCGAGCAGTACTTC. Translation: CATSRGQGPLEQYF.

CDR3 sequence reads: CASSLYAGTSREQYF. In nucleotides, the CDR3 is TGTGCCAGCAGTTTATACGCCGGGACTAGTAGGGAGCAGTACTTC. This chain joins TRBV28 and TRBJ2-7; 8 bases map to TRBD2. V gave up 1 base and J gave up 7 bases; unmatched junction bases: 9. The germline V gene encodes CDR1 MDHEN and CDR2 SYDVKM. The CDR3 consists of 15 residues.

DNA of the CDR3: TGTGCCAGCAGCTTCCCCCACGCAACTAACTATGGCTACACCTTC. This encodes CASSFPHATNYGYTF. V and J are TRBV5-4 and TRBJ1-2; D gene uncertain. The germline gives CDR1 SGHNT, CDR2 YYREEE (reference sequence). The CDR3 is made up of 15 amino acids. V shed 2 bases and J shed 0 bases, with 11 bases lying between them.

V usage is TRBV2 and J usage is TRBJ1-2; 9 bases match TRBD1. Germline assignment: CDR1 SNHLY and CDR2 FYNNEI. V shed 6 bases, J shed 7 bases, and the junction held 3 bases outside the gene matches. The CDR3 loop spans 12 amino acids. The CDR3 protein is CASRHRGLGYTF. The CDR3, as DNA: TGTGCCAGCAGGCACAGGGGGCTTGGCTACACCTTC.

The chain is built from TRBV7-3 and TRBJ2-7, with 8 bases matching TRBD2. Per germline, CDR1 SGHTA and CDR2 FQGTGA. V gave up 0 bases and J gave up 1 base; unmatched junction bases: 2. The CDR3 runs to 15 residues. CDR3 DNA: TGTGCCAGCAGCTTAACTAGCGGGAAATCCTACGAGCAGTACTTC. Encoded protein: CASSLTSGKSYEQYF.

The V call is TRBV5-1, the J call TRBJ2-7; D not certain. The V end lost 5 bases, the J end lost 9 bases, and 27 bases lay between the germline ends. The CDR3 totals 16 residues. Germline V gene sequence: CDR1 SGHRS, CDR2 YFSETQ. The DNA of the CDR3 is TGCGCCAGCAGTGACCATCGGACGGACGGCTCCGGCCGGCAGTACTTC. As protein: CASSDHRTDGSGRQYF.

The J gene is TRBJ2-1, the V gene TRBV19; possible D gene TRBD1, 5 bases. Germline V CDR1 and CDR2: LNHDA, SQIVND (reference sequence). The CDR3 is 12 residues long. V was shortened by 5 bases and J by 9 bases, with 11 bases between the two germline ends. The CDR3 DNA reads as TGTGCCAGTAGTGGAACAAGGGGTGAGCAGTTCTTC. Its translation is CASSGTRGEQFF.

This chain links TRBV7-9 with TRBJ2-2; D call uncertain. The CDR3 consists of 12 residues. Trimming removed 3 bases from V and 7 bases from J, with 6 bases in between. CDR1 and CDR2 (germline): SEHNR, FQNEAQ (reference sequence). CDR3 coding DNA: TGTGCCAGCAGCTTTAGGTTCGGGGAGCTGTTTTTT. Encoded protein: CASSFRFGELFF.

This chain links TRBV7-2 with TRBJ2-2; 7 nucleotides agree with TRBD2. With V trimmed by 1 base and J by 6 bases, 8 bases remained unmatched. The CDR3 loop spans 16 amino acids. The germline CDR1 and CDR2 sequences are SGHTA and FQGNSA. For the CDR3, the DNA is TGTGCCAGCAGCTTAGTGGCGATAGCGGGTCCCGGGGAGCTGTTTTTT. It is translated as CASSLVAIAGPGELFF.

The chain recombines TRBV2 with TRBJ2-7, with 8 positions matching TRBD1. Trimming cost V 6 bases and J 2 bases; bases outside gene matches: 15. This CDR3 region has 17 residues. Germline V gives CDR1 SNHLY, CDR2 FYNNEI. The CDR3 loop is CASRGQGVRPPTYEQYF. In nucleotides, the CDR3 is TGTGCCAGCAGAGGACAGGGTGTGCGGCCTCCTACCTACGAGCAGTACTTC.

V gene TRBV19 combines with J gene TRBJ2-5; TRBD1 matches at 7 bases. The last part of the DNA fits TRBJ2-7 better; the J call may be wrong. CDR1 LNHDA and CDR2 SQIVND come from the germline V gene (reference sequence). The CDR3 is 15 amino acids. The CDR3 here is CASSMEQGSIYEQYF. As DNA, the CDR3 is TGTGCCAGTAGTATGGAACAGGGGTCGATTTACGAGCAGTACTTC.